This T cell receptor (beta chain) was sequenced for a study of OX40 agonist ivuxolimab in advanced cancers. Study context: Those enrolled were roughly 80% male, with a mean age of 60 years and ages from about 20 to 80. Study-level results: At 0.1 to 3.0 mg/kg and by week 6, clonal expansion occurred in CD4+ and CD8+ blood T cells.

With respect to this clone: Antigen specificity is unknown.

Patients were ruled out by autoimmune disease history or systemic immunosuppression. Germline V CDR1 and CDR2: SGHNT, YENEEA. V was clipped by 5 bases and J by 6 bases, with 9 bases between them. There are 12 residues in the CDR3. Clones were read by immunoSEQ multiplex PCR, and TCRdb kept only the in-frame ones, dropping some. The sample shows about 78,000 clones, approximately 80% of them seen only once. This clonotype was obtained from an adult with an advanced solid tumor such as melanoma, head and neck, liver or kidney cancer. The sequencing used CD4+ or CD8+ T cells sorted from blood, collected in a trial of the OX40 agonist ivuxolimab. This chain uses TRBV11-3 with TRBJ2-3; D may be TRBD1 (5 bases). CDR3 amino acids: CASSAGADTQYF. For the CDR3, the DNA is TGTGCCAGCAGCGCTGGGGCTGATACGCAGTATTTT.